These T cell receptor beta chains were read from a single sample in a study of technical replicates of blood from a handful of donors. The table came from immunoSEQ multiplex PCR; TCRdb's copy has only in-frame clones and leaves some out. The sample has 80,000 to 100,000 clones; roughly 96% are singletons. Sequenced material: T cells isolated from PBMCs. All receptors come from a human donor in good health. Each CDR3 is given with its conserved first and last residue. D genes are given only for firm matches. Size is omitted from some rows. Given values are once, few, many or a class for expanded clones.

clone size,J gene,V gene,D gene,CDR3 protein,CDR3 DNA
-,TRBJ2-3,TRBV7-2,-,CASSLYRGARGDTQYF,TGTGCCAGCAGCTTATACCGGGGGGCGAGGGGAGATACGCAGTATTTT
once,TRBJ2-7,TRBV5-5,TRBD1,CASSLVGQGRYEQYF,TGTGCCAGCAGCTTGGTTGGACAGGGGAGGTACGAGCAGTACTTC
-,TRBJ2-7,TRBV10-3,TRBD1,CAISDGDRGLSEQYF,TGTGCCATCAGTGATGGGGACAGGGGGCTTAGCGAGCAGTACTTC
-,TRBJ2-7,TRBV7-9,-,CASSIPGSYEQYF,TGTGCCAGCAGCATCCCAGGGTCCTACGAGCAGTACTTC
-,TRBJ1-6,TRBV6-6,TRBD1,CASSYSGQVNSPLHF,TGTGCCAGCAGTTATAGTGGACAGGTTAATTCACCCCTCCACTTT
-,TRBJ2-1,TRBV28,TRBD2,CASSGLAGVNEQFF,TGTGCCAGCAGTGGACTAGCGGGAGTGAATGAGCAGTTCTTC
-,TRBJ1-5,TRBV27,-,CASSLQVNQPQHF,TGTGCCAGCAGTTTACAGGTCAATCAGCCCCAGCATTTT
-,TRBJ2-1,TRBV6-1,TRBD1,CATARPGQYNEQFF,TGTGCCACCGCTCGCCCGGGACAGTACAATGAGCAGTTCTTC
-,TRBJ2-1,TRBV9,TRBD2,CASSTSGTSVYNEQFF,TGTGCCAGCAGCACATCCGGGACTAGCGTCTACAATGAGCAGTTCTTC
-,TRBJ2-1,TRBV10-3,TRBD2,CAISEGTSIDNEQFF,TGTGCCATCAGTGAGGGGACTAGCATTGACAATGAGCAGTTCTTC
-,TRBJ1-2,TRBV5-6,TRBD1,CASSLVVWDRYGYTF,TGTGCCAGCAGCTTGGTAGTTTGGGACAGATATGGCTACACCTTC
-,TRBJ1-5,TRBV6-1,-,CASRGAQPQHF,TGTGCCAGCAGGGGGGCTCAGCCCCAGCATTTT
-,TRBJ1-3,TRBV5-1,-,CASSSRTTWYGNTIYF,TGCGCCAGCAGCTCGAGGACAACCTGGTACGGAAACACCATATATTTT
-,TRBJ2-5,TRBV6-5,-,CASSYPAGKVGETQYF,TGTGCCAGCAGTTACCCAGCAGGGAAGGTCGGGGAGACCCAGTACTTC
-,TRBJ2-5,TRBV11-3,TRBD1,CASSRGQGTQETQYF,TGTGCCAGCAGCCGAGGACAGGGTACCCAAGAGACCCAGTACTTC
once,TRBJ2-7,TRBV5-1,TRBD1,CASRLGQGLSEQYF,TGCGCCAGCAGGTTAGGACAGGGGTTATCCGAGCAGTACTTC
-,TRBJ1-1,TRBV7-6,-,CASSPRTDSEAFF,TGTGCCAGCAGCCCCAGGACAGACTCTGAAGCTTTCTTT
few,TRBJ1-1,TRBV6-5,-,CASSSKTGPTEAFF,TGTGCCAGCAGTTCCAAGACAGGACCCACTGAAGCTTTCTTT
-,TRBJ2-7,TRBV30,-,CAWSAGVTYEQYF,TGTGCCTGGAGTGCCGGGGTTACCTACGAGCAGTACTTC
-,TRBJ2-3,TRBV19,TRBD1,CASSLHRGPTTDTQYF,TGTGCCAGTAGTCTTCACAGGGGGCCCACCACAGATACGCAGTATTTT
-,TRBJ1-5,TRBV4-1,TRBD1,CASSQVHRDRNQPQHF,TGCGCCAGCAGCCAAGTCCACCGGGACAGGAATCAGCCCCAGCATTTT
-,TRBJ2-2,TRBV15,TRBD2,CATSRGVLAGGNREAGELFF,TGTGCCACCAGCAGAGGGGTACTAGCGGGAGGAAACAGAGAGGCCGGGGAGCTGTTTTTT
-,TRBJ2-7,TRBV19,TRBD1,CASKSRPGQGNEQYF,TGTGCCAGTAAAAGTAGGCCGGGACAGGGAAACGAGCAGTACTTC
-,TRBJ1-6,TRBV9,-,CASSAGFDNSPLHF,TGTGCCAGCAGCGCAGGGTTTGATAATTCACCCCTCCACTTT
once,TRBJ2-7,TRBV6-5,-,CASSYDRLYEQYF,TGTGCCAGCAGTTACGACAGGCTATACGAGCAGTACTTC
-,TRBJ2-1,TRBV9,-,CASSVELANEQFF,TGTGCCAGCAGCGTAGAACTAGCCAATGAGCAGTTCTTC
-,TRBJ2-7,TRBV19,TRBD1,CASSMPGQGTYEQYF,TGTGCCAGTAGTATGCCGGGACAGGGAACCTACGAGCAGTACTTC
-,TRBJ1-2,TRBV5-6,-,CASSLVTGLLDYGYTF,TGTGCCAGCAGCTTGGTGACAGGACTCCTAGACTATGGCTACACCTTC
-,TRBJ1-1,TRBV30,-,CAWSIQAGYTEAFF,TGTGCCTGGAGTATTCAGGCGGGTTACACTGAAGCTTTCTTT
-,TRBJ1-5,TRBV28,TRBD1,CASSPDGGQINQPQHF,TGTGCCAGCAGCCCGGATGGGGGACAGATCAATCAGCCCCAGCATTTT
-,TRBJ2-7,TRBV27,TRBD1,CASQGAGGEEQYF,TGTGCCAGCCAAGGGGCAGGGGGCGAAGAGCAGTACTTC
-,TRBJ1-5,TRBV4-2,-,CASSQVLDSFNQPQHF,TGTGCCAGCAGCCAAGTTCTCGACAGCTTCAATCAGCCCCAGCATTTT
-,TRBJ1-4,TRBV7-9,TRBD1,CASSSAGQGLGEKLFF,TGTGCCAGCAGCTCTGCCGGACAGGGTCTTGGTGAAAAACTGTTTTTT
once,TRBJ1-2,TRBV29-1,-,CSVDGVGSYTF,TGCAGCGTTGACGGGGTAGGAAGCTACACCTTC
-,TRBJ2-1,TRBV25-1,TRBD1,CASSPIGTVYNEQFF,TGTGCCAGCAGTCCGATTGGGACAGTCTACAATGAGCAGTTCTTC
-,TRBJ2-1,TRBV5-4,TRBD2,CASSWGVLAGGFNEQFF,TGTGCCAGCAGCTGGGGGGTACTAGCGGGGGGTTTTAATGAGCAGTTCTTC
-,TRBJ2-7,TRBV18,TRBD2,CASSLGLAGAEEQYF,TGTGCCAGCTCACTGGGACTAGCGGGGGCGGAGGAGCAGTACTTC
once,TRBJ2-3,TRBV7-2,-,CASSFRSFTDTQYF,TGTGCCAGCAGCTTTCGCAGTTTCACAGATACGCAGTATTTT
-,TRBJ2-1,TRBV9,TRBD2,CASSVTSGRRNEQFF,TGTGCCAGCAGCGTAACTAGCGGGAGAAGAAATGAGCAGTTCTTC
-,TRBJ2-5,TRBV7-9,TRBD2,CASSLALAGGDQETQYF,TGTGCCAGCAGCTTAGCTCTAGCGGGGGGCGACCAAGAGACCCAGTACTTC
-,TRBJ1-3,TRBV5-1,-,CASSHEGTANSGNTIYF,TGCGCCAGCAGTCACGAGGGCACGGCGAACTCTGGAAACACCATATATTTT
-,TRBJ2-7,TRBV19,TRBD2,CASKDRTSGLPHEQYF,TGTGCCAGTAAGGACAGAACTAGCGGGCTCCCCCACGAGCAGTACTTC
once,TRBJ1-4,TRBV28,TRBD1,CASQPGQGEKLFF,TGTGCCAGCCAACCGGGACAGGGTGAAAAACTGTTTTTT
-,TRBJ1-5,TRBV2,TRBD1,CASEGAESLLPRNQPQHF,TGTGCCAGCGAGGGGGCGGAGAGCCTCCTCCCGAGAAATCAGCCCCAGCATTTT
-,TRBJ1-5,TRBV6-5,-,CASSRGIGNQPQHF,TGTGCCAGCAGTAGAGGTATTGGCAATCAGCCCCAGCATTTT
-,TRBJ2-1,TRBV4-1,-,CASSQDLSGSFYNEQFF,TGCGCCAGCAGCCAAGATTTGTCGGGGAGTTTTTACAATGAGCAGTTCTTC
once,TRBJ2-7,TRBV6-1,TRBD1,CASSEPQGAYEQYF,TGTGCCAGCAGTGAACCTCAGGGGGCCTACGAGCAGTACTTC
-,TRBJ2-3,TRBV10-3,TRBD1,CAISGRGQTDTQYF,TGTGCCATCAGTGGAAGGGGGCAGACAGATACGCAGTATTTT
-,TRBJ2-1,TRBV10-1,-,CASSESTPRPGDYGEQFF,TGCGCCAGCAGTGAGTCGACTCCCCGTCCAGGGGATTATGGTGAGCAGTTCTTC
-,TRBJ1-6,TRBV18,-,CASSLNRDFNSPLHF,TGTGCCAGCTCGCTAAACAGGGATTTCAATTCACCCCTCCACTTT
-,TRBJ1-5,TRBV5-6,TRBD1,CASSSGQFNQPQHF,TGTGCCAGCAGCTCGGGACAGTTTAATCAGCCCCAGCATTTT
-,TRBJ1-1,TRBV29-1,-,CSYYQGYTEAFF,TGCAGCTACTATCAGGGGTACACTGAAGCTTTCTTT
-,TRBJ1-5,TRBV28,-,CASSFRWVGPQHF,TGTGCCAGCAGTTTTCGTTGGGTGGGCCCCCAGCATTTT